The present entry profiles one T cell receptor (beta chain) with its context. No antigen is known for it. The data derive from a study of Tregs in tolerant kidney transplant recipients. Findings and limits, study-wide: The most relevant donor-specific Treg TCRbeta repertoire apparently came from expansion with activated donor B cells.

This table comes from immunoSEQ multiplex PCR, and its TCRdb copy is limited to in-frame clones, with some not included. This table has around 21,000 clones, around 71% appearing once. After removal of 5 bases from V and 3 bases from J, the junction contained 6 bases not matched to a gene. The CDR3 is made up of 15 amino acids. Germline-derived CDR1 and CDR2 are SGHNT and YYREEE (reference sequence). The chain joins TRBV5-4 to TRBJ2-2; TRBD2 aligns across 8 bases. The receptor's source is a human donor in good health. Sample: Tregs from blood cultured with allogeneic cells. This chain's CDR3 is CASSPGGMDTGELFF. The CDR3 nucleotides are TGTGCCAGCAGTCCGGGGGGGATGGACACCGGGGAGCTGTTTTTT.